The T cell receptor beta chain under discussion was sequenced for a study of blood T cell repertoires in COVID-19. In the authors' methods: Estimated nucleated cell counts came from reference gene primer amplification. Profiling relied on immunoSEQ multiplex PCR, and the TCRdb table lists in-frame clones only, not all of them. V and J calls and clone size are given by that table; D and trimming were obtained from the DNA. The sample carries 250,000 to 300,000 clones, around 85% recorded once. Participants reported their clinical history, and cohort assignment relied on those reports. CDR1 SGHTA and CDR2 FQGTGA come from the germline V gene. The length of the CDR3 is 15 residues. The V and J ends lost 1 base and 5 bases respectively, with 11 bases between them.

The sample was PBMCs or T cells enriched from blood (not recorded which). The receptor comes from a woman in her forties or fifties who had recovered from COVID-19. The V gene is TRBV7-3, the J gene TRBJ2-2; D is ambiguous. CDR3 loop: CASSLNGAKTGELFF. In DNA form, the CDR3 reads TGTGCCAGCAGCTTAAATGGAGCAAAGACCGGGGAGCTGTTTTTT.